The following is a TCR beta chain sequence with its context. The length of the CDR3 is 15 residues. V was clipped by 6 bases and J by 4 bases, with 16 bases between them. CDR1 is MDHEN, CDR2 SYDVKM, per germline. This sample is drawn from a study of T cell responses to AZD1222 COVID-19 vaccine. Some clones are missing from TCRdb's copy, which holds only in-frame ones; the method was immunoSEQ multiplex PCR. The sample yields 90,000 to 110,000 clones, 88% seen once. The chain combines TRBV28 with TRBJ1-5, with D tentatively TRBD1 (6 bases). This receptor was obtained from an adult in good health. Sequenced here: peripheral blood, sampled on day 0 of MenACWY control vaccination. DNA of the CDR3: TGTGCCAGCAGGGCCGGACAGACCTTGAATCAGCCCCAGCATTTT. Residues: CASRAGQTLNQPQHF.